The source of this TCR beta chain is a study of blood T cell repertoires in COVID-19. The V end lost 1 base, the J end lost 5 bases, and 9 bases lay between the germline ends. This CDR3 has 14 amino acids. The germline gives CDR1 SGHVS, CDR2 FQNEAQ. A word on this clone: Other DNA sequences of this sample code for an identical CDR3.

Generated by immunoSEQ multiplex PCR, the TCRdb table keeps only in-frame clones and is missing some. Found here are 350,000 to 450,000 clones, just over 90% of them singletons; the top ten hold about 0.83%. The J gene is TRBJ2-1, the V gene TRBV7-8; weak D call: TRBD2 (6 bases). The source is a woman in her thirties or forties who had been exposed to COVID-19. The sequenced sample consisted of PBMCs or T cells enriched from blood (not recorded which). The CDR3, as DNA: TGTGCCAGCAGCTTAGAGTTAGCGGACAATGAGCAGTTCTTC. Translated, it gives CASSLELADNEQFF. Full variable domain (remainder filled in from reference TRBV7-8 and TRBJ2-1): GAGVSQSPRYKVAKRGQDVALRCDPISGHVSLFWYQQALGQGPEFLTYFQNEAQLDKSGLPSDRFFAERPEGSVSTLKIQRTQQEDSAVYLCASSLELADNEQFFGPGTRLTVL.